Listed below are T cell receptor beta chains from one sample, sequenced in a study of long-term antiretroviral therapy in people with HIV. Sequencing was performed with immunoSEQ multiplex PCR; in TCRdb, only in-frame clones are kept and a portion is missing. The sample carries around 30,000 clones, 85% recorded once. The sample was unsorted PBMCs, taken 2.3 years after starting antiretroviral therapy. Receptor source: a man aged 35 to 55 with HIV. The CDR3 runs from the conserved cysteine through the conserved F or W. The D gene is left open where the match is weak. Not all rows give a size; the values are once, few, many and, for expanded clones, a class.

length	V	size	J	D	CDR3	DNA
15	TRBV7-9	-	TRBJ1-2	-	CASSFARQQRGGYTF	TGTGCCAGCAGCTTCGCCCGACAACAACGGGGTGGCTACACCTTC
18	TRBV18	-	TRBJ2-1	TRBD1	CASSPQGQGAYSYNEQFF	TGTGCCAGCTCACCACAGGGGCAGGGGGCCTACTCCTACAATGAGCAGTTCTTC
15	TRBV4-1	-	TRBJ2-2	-	CASSQDGRNTGELFF	TGCGCCAGCAGCCAAGACGGGAGGAACACCGGGGAGCTGTTTTTT
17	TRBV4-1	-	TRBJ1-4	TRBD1	CASSQDRQGAANEKLFF	TGCGCCAGCAGCCAAGACAGACAGGGGGCGGCTAATGAAAAACTGTTTTTT
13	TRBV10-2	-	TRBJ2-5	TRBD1	CASSAGQGVTQYF	TGCGCCAGCAGTGCGGGACAGGGAGTGACCCAGTACTTC
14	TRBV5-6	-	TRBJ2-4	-	CASSLETRENIQYF	TGTGCCAGCAGCTTGGAAACCAGAGAAAACATTCAGTACTTC
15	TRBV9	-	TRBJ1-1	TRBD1	CASSTPLTGGTEAFF	TGTGCCAGCAGCACCCCCCTGACAGGGGGCACTGAAGCTTTCTTT
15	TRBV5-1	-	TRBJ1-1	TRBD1	CASSFSRGQDTEAFF	TGCGCCAGCAGCTTCAGTAGGGGGCAGGACACTGAAGCTTTCTTT
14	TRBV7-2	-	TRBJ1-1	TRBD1	CASSEQGRDTEAFF	TGTGCCAGCAGCGAACAGGGGAGAGACACTGAAGCTTTCTTT
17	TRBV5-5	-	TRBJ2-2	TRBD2	CASSRGGKSIITGELFF	TGTGCCAGCAGCCGGGGGGGGAAATCCATAATCACCGGGGAGCTGTTTTTT
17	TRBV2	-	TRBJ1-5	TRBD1	CASSLRDSPYSNQPQHF	TGTGCCAGCAGCCTACGGGACAGCCCATATAGCAATCAGCCCCAGCATTTT
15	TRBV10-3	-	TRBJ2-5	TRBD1	CAISDSGTAQETQYF	TGTGCCATCAGTGATTCCGGGACAGCCCAAGAGACCCAGTACTTC
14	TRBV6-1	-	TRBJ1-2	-	CASGVGTPDYGYTF	TGTGCCAGCGGGGTAGGGACACCGGACTATGGCTACACCTTC
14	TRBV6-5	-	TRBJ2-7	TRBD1	CASSPGQGSYEQYF	TGTGCCAGCAGTCCGGGACAGGGCTCCTACGAGCAGTACTTC
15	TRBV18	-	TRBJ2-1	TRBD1	CASSPLQGEYNEQFF	TGTGCCAGCTCACCATTACAGGGGGAATACAATGAGCAGTTCTTC
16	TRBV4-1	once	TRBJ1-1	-	CASTPTETGWTTEAFF	TGCGCCAGCACCCCAACCGAGACAGGTTGGACCACTGAAGCTTTCTTT